Only a few counts were recorded for the clone carrying this TCR beta chain. This sample is drawn from a study of cytomegalovirus exposure and HLA in healthy donors. The validation cohort, a group of under 150 subjects, included the donors and was separate from the approximately 670-subject first cohort. Germline lookup yields CDR1 MNHNS and CDR2 SASEGT. Trimming left V 4 bases short and J 5 bases short, with 15 bases between. This CDR3 is 14 amino acids long. TCRdb keeps only in-frame clones here, not all; method: immunoSEQ multiplex PCR. The table has 55,000 to 70,000 clones, over 90% seen once. The sequenced sample was PBMCs. The receptor was derived from a man younger than 30 in good health and CMV-seronegative. The J gene is TRBJ2-7, the V gene TRBV6-1; tentatively, D is TRBD2 (7 bases). Here the CDR3 reads CASSGVEGGDEQYF. The CDR3 nucleotides read TGTGCCAGCAGTGGAGTAGAGGGGGGGGACGAGCAGTACTTC.